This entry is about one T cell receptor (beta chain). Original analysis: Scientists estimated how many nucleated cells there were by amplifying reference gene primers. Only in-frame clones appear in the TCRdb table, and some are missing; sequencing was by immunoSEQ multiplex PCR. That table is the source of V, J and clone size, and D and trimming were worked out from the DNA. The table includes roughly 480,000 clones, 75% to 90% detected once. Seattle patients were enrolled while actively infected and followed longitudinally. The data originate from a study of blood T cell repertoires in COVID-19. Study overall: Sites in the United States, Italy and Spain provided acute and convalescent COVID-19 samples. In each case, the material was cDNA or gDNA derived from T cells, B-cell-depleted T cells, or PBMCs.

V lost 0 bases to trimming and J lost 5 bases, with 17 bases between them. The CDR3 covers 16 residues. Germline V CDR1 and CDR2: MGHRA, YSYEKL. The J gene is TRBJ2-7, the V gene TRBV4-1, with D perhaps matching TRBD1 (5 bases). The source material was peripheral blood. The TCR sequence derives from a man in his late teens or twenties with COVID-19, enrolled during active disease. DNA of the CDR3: TGCGCCAGCAGCCAAGATCTGGGCAGGGCTTTGGACGAGCAGTACTTC. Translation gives CASSQDLGRALDEQYF.